This TCR beta chain was documented in a study of blood T cell repertoires in COVID-19 (dated by TCRdb to about 2020). Describing the broader study: The collaborator samples originated in the United States, Italy and Spain and spanned the acute and convalescent phases of COVID-19. The prospective study material was composed of cDNA or gDNA derived from T cells, B-cell-depleted T cells, or PBMCs. The dataset comprised deeply sampled blood TCRbeta repertoires from subjects exposed to, actively infected with, or recovered from COVID-19. Nearly every sample came with metadata listing a de-identified subject ID, COVID-19 status, age in years and sex. Samples were obtained from the ongoing ImmuneRACE study (first 160 participants) and from about 1,300 subjects provided by 6 global collaborators. The repertoires were made available in a free public database intended to serve as a resource for research on the immune response to SARS-CoV-2. Where available, HLA class I and class II types were taken from metadata supplied by the sample provider and were not determined by assay-based typing.

Study-level results and caveats: The quantity of clinical and demographic metadata differed by source and by participant and was supplied without curation.

The immunoSEQ Assay, a bias-controlled multiplex PCR, was used to amplify TCRbeta CDR3 regions from genomic DNA. Concerning the study's data processing: The number of nucleated cells in each sample was estimated by amplification of reference gene primers within the assay. To quantify the absolute abundance of each unique TCRbeta CDR3 rearrangement, sequence reads were collapsed and filtered. For each sample, productive Simpson clonality was calculated as the square root of Simpson's diversity index across productive rearrangements. The immuneACCESS repertoire file appears here via TCRdb, limited to in-frame rearrangements. These files lack a portion of the clones; in checked studies, under half of the deficit traces to unresolved V genes, and the cause of the others is not known. V and J calls and clone size come straight from that table; D and trimming were deduced from the DNA. The sample yields fewer than 150,000 clones; about 81% were counted once. About 4.2% of the sample is taken by the ten largest.

The collaborating institutions used their own protocols to collect whole blood in K2EDTA tubes. Collaborator samples were shipped for TCRbeta analysis as frozen whole blood, isolated PBMCs, or DNA extracted from either sample type. Of note for this clone: Its binding antigen is unknown. No much larger clonotype is one base removed from it; base qualities were not supplied.

Based on the germline V gene, the CDR1 and CDR2 sequences are ENHRY and SYGVKD. Trimmed from V: 6 bases; trimmed from J: 2 bases; junction bases lacking a gene match: 4. Counted from cysteine to phenylalanine, this CDR3 has 14 amino acids. This entry keeps only the CDR3 DNA: 42 bases, framed from base 1. This TCR derives from a woman of 80 years or more with acute or convalescent COVID-19. The rearrangement combines TRBV10-3 with TRBJ1-5; 7 bases in between match TRBD1. The sample taken for sequencing was peripheral blood. The base sequence is TGTGCCATCAGCAACAGGGGCGGCAATCAGCCCCAGCATTTT. Translation gives CAISNRGGNQPQHF.